What follows are 30 T cell receptor beta chains derived from one specimen sequenced in a study of shared clonotypes between healthy human individuals. The protocol was immunoSEQ multiplex PCR, while the TCRdb copy is restricted to in-frame clones and leaves out a portion. The data hold over 850,000 clones, with 78% observed a single time. The source material was memory CD4+ T cells from PBMCs. Subset here: CD45RA-negative fraction. All receptors derive from a man younger than 35 in good health. Some clones in this sample may be carry-over from other donors' samples.

This clone was seen a handful of times. This sequence joins TRBV28 and TRBJ2-7; tentative D call: TRBD2 (5 bases). Trimming removed 6 bases from V and 1 base from J, with 13 bases in between. The germline V gene has CDR1 MDHEN and CDR2 SYDVKM. The CDR3 has 14 residues. The CDR3 is CASSTPRGSYEQYF. In DNA, the CDR3 is TGTGCCAGCAGCACCCCCCGGGGTTCCTACGAGCAGTACTTC. The complete variable domain, with remaining parts taken from reference TRBV28 and TRBJ2-7, reads DVKVTQSSRYLVKRTGEKVFLECVQDMDHENMFWYRQDPGLGLRLIYFSYDVKMKEKGDIPEGYSVSREKKERFSLILESASTNQTSMYLCASSTPRGSYEQYFGPGTRLTVT.

V is TRBV6-5 and J is TRBJ2-7, with 8 bases fitting TRBD2. V was pared by 2 bases and J by 6 bases, with 12 bases of the junction left unmatched. The length of the CDR3 is 16 residues. Germline V gene data show CDR1 as MNHEY and CDR2 as SVGAGI. CDR3 residues: CASSYARSSGKGEQYF. CDR3 nucleotide sequence: TGTGCCAGCAGTTACGCAAGGAGTAGCGGGAAGGGCGAGCAGTACTTC.

The sample holds one count of this clone. The rearrangement uses TRBV7-9 and TRBJ1-1; D is unresolved. The V end lost 4 bases, the J end lost 7 bases, and 19 bases lay between the germline ends. The CDR3 spans 15 residues. Per germline, CDR1 SEHNR and CDR2 FQNEAQ (reference sequence). CDR3 sequence: CASSYPSAGLGEAFF. CDR3 sequence (DNA): TGTGCCAGCAGCTATCCATCCGCGGGTTTGGGTGAAGCTTTCTTT.

The CDR3 coding sequence is TGTGCCAGCAGCTTGGCCCGGGTAGGGAAAGAGACCCAGTACTTC. Translating it yields CASSLARVGKETQYF. The chain uses TRBV5-6 and TRBJ2-5; D unclear. CDR3 length: 15 amino acids. V lost 0 bases, J lost 3 bases, and 12 bases lay in between. The germline gives CDR1 SGHDT, CDR2 YYEEEE.

This clone was counted only a few times. J is TRBJ1-2 and V is TRBV7-2, with D unresolved. This CDR3 comprises 11 residues. Trimming shortened V by 5 bases and J by 4 bases, and 5 bases separated the two germline ends. CDR1 is SGHTA, CDR2 FQGNSA, per germline. CDR3 DNA: TGTGCCAGCAGCCAGTTCTATGGCTACACCTTC. Translated, it gives CASSQFYGYTF.

As to this clone: Distinct nucleotide sequences in the sample also encode this CDR3. J is TRBJ2-5 and V is TRBV30; D perhaps matches TRBD1 (7 bases). There are 12 residues in the CDR3. CDR1 and CDR2 from the germline V gene are GTSNPN and SVGIG (reference sequence). V was trimmed by 2 bases and J by 5 bases, leaving 9 bases between them. CDR3 protein: CAWSPGGETQYF. The DNA of the CDR3 is TGTGCCTGGAGTCCAGGGGGGGAGACCCAGTACTTC. The complete variable domain, with remaining parts taken from reference TRBV30 and TRBJ2-5, reads SQTIHQWPATLVQPVGSPLSLECTVEGTSNPNLYWYRQAAGRGLQLLFYSVGIGQISSEVPQNLSASRPQDRQFILSSKKLLLSDSGFYLCAWSPGGETQYFGPGTRLLVL.

This clone was found a few times. This sample includes further DNA sequences coding for the same CDR3. This chain connects TRBV10-3 to TRBJ1-1; D is unresolved. Germline V gene lookup returns CDR1 ENHRY and CDR2 SYGVKD. Trimming pared 6 bases from V and 1 base from J, leaving 3 bases between. The CDR3 has 11 residues. As DNA, the CDR3 is TGTGCCATCAGGGAGAACACTGAAGCTTTCTTT. Encoded protein: CAIRENTEAFF.

This chain connects TRBV5-1 to TRBJ2-4; possibly TRBD2 for D (6 bases). The CDR3 totals 16 residues. The V end lost 0 bases, the J end lost 4 bases, and 14 bases lay between the germline ends. The V gene's germline CDR1 is SGHRS and CDR2 YFSETQ. The CDR3 spells CASSLEGRDLKNIQYF. The CDR3 bases are TGCGCCAGCAGCTTGGAGGGCCGGGACTTAAAAAACATTCAGTACTTC.

The chain employs TRBV6-6 and TRBJ1-1; 9 bases are a match to TRBD1. With V trimmed by 2 bases and J by 7 bases, 5 bases remained unmatched. Germline values: CDR1 MNHNY, CDR2 SVGAGI (reference sequence). The CDR3 contains 14 residues. CDR3 nucleotides: TGTGCCAGCAGTTACGGGGACAGGGATGGTGAAGCTTTCTTT. Amino acid sequence: CASSYGDRDGEAFF.

The V and J genes are TRBV28 and TRBJ1-1; D may be TRBD1 (6 bases). The CDR3 is 15 residues long. The V gene lost 7 bases and the J gene lost 4 bases, with 19 bases spanning the gap. Germline CDR1 is MDHEN and CDR2 is SYDVKM. The CDR3 region has the DNA TGTGCCAGCACCAGCCCCGCCAGGGGTGGCACTGAAGCTTTCTTT. This sequence encodes CASTSPARGGTEAFF.

The CDR3 reads CASSSLGTSGSWAGELFF. DNA for the CDR3: TGTGCCAGCAGCTCTCTCGGGACTAGCGGGAGTTGGGCCGGGGAGCTGTTTTTT. The V call is TRBV27, the J call TRBJ2-2; 14 nucleotides align to TRBD2. CDR1 and CDR2 from the germline V gene are MNHEY and SMNVEV (reference sequence). The CDR3 has 18 residues. The V gene end was trimmed by 6 bases and the J gene end by 6 bases; junction bases not matched to a gene: 12.

CDR3 DNA sequence: TGTGCCAGTACCTCCTCCCCCGGGACACGGCGCAATCAGCCCCAGCATTTT. Translation: CASTSSPGTRRNQPQHF. The V gene is TRBV19, the J gene TRBJ1-5; a weak D match, TRBD1 (6 bases). The CDR3 spans 17 residues. V lost 7 bases and J 2 bases, leaving 21 bases between the germline ends. The germline gives CDR1 LNHDA, CDR2 SQIVND (reference sequence).

J is TRBJ1-1 and V is TRBV6-1; D gene ambiguous. Per the germline V gene, CDR1 is MNHNS and CDR2 is SASEGT. The CDR3 has 15 amino acids. Trimming took 6 bases from V and 3 from J, leaving 17 bases between them. CDR3 loop: CASRGSPPRDTEAFF. As DNA, the CDR3 is TGTGCCAGCAGGGGTTCCCCACCTCGGGACACTGAAGCTTTCTTT.

The J gene is TRBJ1-1, the V gene TRBV2; D unclear. The germline V gene encodes CDR1 SNHLY and CDR2 FYNNEI. Trimming took off 7 bases at V and 1 base at J, with 7 bases between the two ends. This CDR3 is built from 12 residues. CDR3 region: CASMGTNTEAFF. CDR3 nucleotide sequence: TGTGCCAGCATGGGAACGAACACTGAAGCTTTCTTT.

J is TRBJ2-7 and V is TRBV5-1, with 7 bases lining up with TRBD2. The CDR3 length is 13 residues. J gave up 0 bases and V 5 bases, and 2 bases lay outside the gene matches. Germline V gene lookup returns CDR1 SGHRS and CDR2 YFSETQ. The DNA for the CDR3 is TGCGCCAGCAGGGGGGGGATCTCCTACGAGCAGTACTTC. It yields the protein CASRGGISYEQYF.

This chain connects TRBV16 to TRBJ2-4; the D gene is possibly TRBD1 (7 bases). This CDR3 has 15 amino acids. Trimming took 0 bases from V and 9 from J, leaving 15 bases between them. The germline CDR1 and CDR2 sequences are KGHSY and FQNENV. The CDR3 protein is CASSQSIAGGGIQYF. In DNA form, the CDR3 reads TGTGCCAGCAGCCAATCGATTGCAGGGGGAGGCATTCAGTACTTC.

This clone was counted many times. The chain uses TRBV28 and TRBJ2-2; D ambiguous. Trimming shortened V by 3 bases and J by 0 bases, and 11 bases separated the two germline ends. This CDR3 comprises 16 residues. CDR1 MDHEN and CDR2 SYDVKM come from the germline V gene. The CDR3 region is CASSFPSPANTGELFF. CDR3 in DNA: TGTGCCAGCAGTTTTCCCAGCCCCGCGAACACCGGGGAGCTGTTTTTT. Based on the CDR3 plus reference TRBV28 and TRBJ2-2, the full variable domain is DVKVTQSSRYLVKRTGEKVFLECVQDMDHENMFWYRQDPGLGLRLIYFSYDVKMKEKGDIPEGYSVSREKKERFSLILESASTNQTSMYLCASSFPSPANTGELFFGEGSRLTVL.

The chain recombines TRBV7-2 with TRBJ2-3, with D possibly matching TRBD1 (6 bases). Trimming shortened V by 1 base and J by 4 bases, and 12 bases separated the two germline ends. Per the germline V gene, CDR1 is SGHTA and CDR2 is FQGNSA. CDR3 length equals 15 residues. This CDR3 reads CASSLGADRSDTQYF. CDR3 DNA: TGTGCCAGCAGCTTAGGGGCCGACAGGTCAGATACGCAGTATTTT.

This clone has just one count. The J gene is TRBJ2-1, the V gene TRBV5-1; D may be TRBD1 or TRBD2 (5 bases each). Germline assignment: CDR1 SGHRS and CDR2 YFSETQ. V was pared by 0 bases and J by 2 bases, with 9 bases between. This CDR3 contains 15 residues. The chain's CDR3 is CASSLVGVPYNEQFF. CDR3 nucleotide sequence: TGCGCCAGCAGCTTGGTGGGGGTCCCCTACAATGAGCAGTTCTTC.

The rearrangement uses TRBV6-1 and TRBJ2-7; TRBD1 aligns across 8 bases. In germline, CDR1 is MNHNS, CDR2 SASEGT. The CDR3 has 14 residues. V dropped 6 bases and J dropped 3; count of bases not matched to a gene: 7. The CDR3 DNA follows: TGTGCCAGCAGCGGACAGGGTTGGTACTACGAGCAGTACTTC. This gives the protein CASSGQGWYYEQYF.

The chain couples TRBV28 to TRBJ2-4; D may be TRBD2 (5 bases). CDR1 and CDR2 (germline): MDHEN, SYDVKM. The V gene lost 6 bases and the J gene lost 1 base, with 16 bases spanning the gap. The CDR3 is 16 residues long. CDR3 nucleotides: TGTGCCAGCAGGATAAACGGGGTTAATGCCAAAAACATTCAGTACTTC. Its translation: CASRINGVNAKNIQYF.

This clone occurred once. The J gene is TRBJ2-2, the V gene TRBV6-6; 12 nucleotides agree with TRBD2. The ends lost 7 bases at V and 6 bases at J; junction bases unmatched: 6. CDR1 is MNHNY and CDR2 is SVGAGI in the germline V gene (reference sequence). This CDR3 comprises 15 residues. The CDR3 DNA is TGTGCCAGCACCCTCGGACTAGCGGGACCCGGGGAGCTGTTTTTT. Protein product: CASTLGLAGPGELFF.

The chain carries TRBV5-4 and TRBJ1-2; no reliable D call. Germline-derived CDR1 and CDR2 are SGHNT and YYREEE (reference sequence). The length of the CDR3 is 15 residues. V was clipped by 2 bases and J by 4 bases, with 15 bases between them. CDR3 in amino acids: CASSLRESGPYGYTF. For the CDR3, the DNA is TGTGCCAGCAGCTTACGTGAATCCGGCCCCTATGGCTACACCTTC.

The chain has TRBV14 and TRBJ2-5, with TRBD2 matching 9 bases. CDR1 and CDR2 (germline): SGHDN, FVKESK. The CDR3 spans 14 residues. V gave up 1 base and J gave up 11 bases; unmatched junction bases: 8. The CDR3 DNA is TGTGCCAGCAGCCAAGTAGCGGGAGCCCCGAGGCAGTACTTC. This gives the protein CASSQVAGAPRQYF.

Concerning this clone itself: This CDR3 is also generated by other DNA sequences in the sample. The genes are TRBV2 and TRBJ2-1; D gene ambiguous. The CDR3 sequence is 11 residues long. Germline values: CDR1 SNHLY, CDR2 FYNNEI. With 6 bases removed from V and 4 bases from J, the gap between germline ends came to 4 bases. CDR3 bases: TGTGCCAGCAGGACTTACAATGAGCAGTTCTTC. Translating gives CASRTYNEQFF.

With regard to this clone: With only one base between it and a far larger clone, this is likely a read error. This rearrangement joins TRBV9 to TRBJ1-4; D not resolved. V shed 4 bases and J shed 0 bases, with 1 base lying between them. The CDR3 runs to 12 residues. Germline-derived CDR1 and CDR2 are SGDLS and YYNGEE. CDR3 residues: CASSTTNEKLFF. CDR3 DNA sequence: TGTGCCAGCAGCACAACTAATGAAAAACTGTTTTTT.

The chain uses TRBV10-3 and TRBJ1-1; tentatively, D is TRBD1 (6 bases). This CDR3 region has 14 residues. Trimming shortened V by 0 bases and J by 3 bases, and 8 bases separated the two germline ends. Germline assignment: CDR1 ENHRY and CDR2 SYGVKD. The CDR3 region has the DNA TGTGCCATCAGTGAGTCGAGACAGGACACTGAAGCTTTCTTT. This sequence encodes CAISESRQDTEAFF.

As regards this clone: A far larger clone differs by one base, so this is likely a read error. J is TRBJ1-4 and V is TRBV30; D not resolved. Germline V gives CDR1 GTSNPN, CDR2 SVGIG (reference sequence). V lost 3 bases to trimming and J lost 8 bases, with 7 bases between them. CDR3 length: 11 amino acids. In DNA, the CDR3 is TGTGCCTGGAGCCTACGGGAAAAACTGTTTTTT. It yields the protein CAWSLREKLFF.

Only a few counts were recorded for this clone. The chain couples TRBV5-6 to TRBJ1-2, with 8 bases fitting TRBD1. The CDR3 covers 14 residues. Germline CDR1 SGHDT, CDR2 YYEEEE. V was pared by 0 bases and J by 11 bases, with 9 bases of the junction left unmatched. Written as DNA, the CDR3 is TGTGCCAGCAGCTTGGGCCCCTTCGACAGGGGATACACCTTC. This translates into CASSLGPFDRGYTF.

For this clone: A much larger clone sits a single nucleotide away, making a read error possible. This sequence joins TRBV6-5 and TRBJ1-2, with a weak D call TRBD1 (6 bases). The CDR3 loop spans 12 amino acids. Germline CDR1 is MNHEY and CDR2 is SVGAGI. V was trimmed by 6 bases and J by 4 bases, leaving 9 bases between them. CDR3 nucleotide sequence: TGTGCCAGCAGATCACAGGGCTATGGCTACACCTTC. Amino acids: CASRSQGYGYTF.